This T cell receptor (beta chain) was profiled in a study of control samples from healthy donors and cancer patients. Using immunoSEQ multiplex PCR, the repertoire was profiled, and TCRdb retains in-frame clones only, with some absent. This sample has about 28,000 clones; approximately 90% occur once, and the top ten carry 1.6%. V was pared by 0 bases and J by 8 bases, with 7 bases between. Germline CDR1 and CDR2: DFQATT and SNEGSKA (reference sequence). This CDR3 region has 11 residues. The sequenced sample was PBMCs. This chain connects TRBV20-1 to TRBJ1-2; no clear D. The TCR originated in a woman aged 40 to 50 with lung cancer. In DNA form, the CDR3 reads TGCAGTGCTAGAGAGCTGACCGGCTACACCTTC. Encoded protein: CSARELTGYTF.